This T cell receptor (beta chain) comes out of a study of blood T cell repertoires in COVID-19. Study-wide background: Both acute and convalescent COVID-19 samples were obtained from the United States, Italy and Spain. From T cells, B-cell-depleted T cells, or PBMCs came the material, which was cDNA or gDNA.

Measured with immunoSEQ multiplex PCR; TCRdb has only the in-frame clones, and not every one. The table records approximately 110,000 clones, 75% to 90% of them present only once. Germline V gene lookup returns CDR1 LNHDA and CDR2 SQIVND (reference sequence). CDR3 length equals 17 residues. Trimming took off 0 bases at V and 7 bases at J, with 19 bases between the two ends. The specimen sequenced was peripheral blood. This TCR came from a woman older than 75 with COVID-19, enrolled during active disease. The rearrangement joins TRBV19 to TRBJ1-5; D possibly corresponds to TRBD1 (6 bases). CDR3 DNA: TGTGCCAGTAGTATAGATCTATGGCAGGGGAGCCGGCAGCCCCAGCATTTT. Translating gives CASSIDLWQGSRQPQHF.